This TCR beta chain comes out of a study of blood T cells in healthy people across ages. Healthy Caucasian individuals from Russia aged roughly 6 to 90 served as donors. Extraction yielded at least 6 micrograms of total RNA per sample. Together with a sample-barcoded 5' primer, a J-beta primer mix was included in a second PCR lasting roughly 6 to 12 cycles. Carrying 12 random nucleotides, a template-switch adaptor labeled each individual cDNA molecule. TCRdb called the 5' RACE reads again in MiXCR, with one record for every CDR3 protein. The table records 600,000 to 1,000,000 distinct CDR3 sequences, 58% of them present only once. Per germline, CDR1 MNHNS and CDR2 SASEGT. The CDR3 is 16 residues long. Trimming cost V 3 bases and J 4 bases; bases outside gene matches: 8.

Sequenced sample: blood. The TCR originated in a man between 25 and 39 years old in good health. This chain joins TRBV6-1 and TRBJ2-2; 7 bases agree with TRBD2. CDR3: CASSDGTKETTGELFF. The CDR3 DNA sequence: TGTGCCAGCAGTGACGGGACTAAGGAAACCACCGGGGAGCTGTTTTTT.